This T cell receptor beta chain was sequenced in a study of vaccination effects on CD4 cells after COVID-19. The study, taken as a whole, reports: Substantial clonal contraction characterized both infection- and vaccine-induced clones late after vaccination.

To note about this clone: What it binds is unknown.

The germline V gene encodes CDR1 SGDLS and CDR2 YYNGEE. V gave up 2 bases and J gave up 2 bases, with 12 bases separating them. The CDR3 is 15 amino acids. With the ViraFEST assay, the study expanded antigen-specific CD4+ T cells using viral peptide pools, then sequenced them. Cells that had been cultured for 10 days were the source of isolated CD4+ T cells. From March to December 2020, the person had a SARS-CoV-2 infection that was confirmed by PCR. A density of approximately 2.2 million PBMC per well was used; these cells were cultured with 10 IU/ml IL-2 and about 9.5 ug/ml peptides. Here immunoSEQ multiplex PCR was the method, and the copy in TCRdb shows in-frame clones only, minus some. The table lists around 46,000 clones, roughly 80% of them singletons.

The sequence was obtained from a human donor who had a prior SARS-CoV-2 infection. V usage is TRBV9 and J usage is TRBJ2-3; D is possibly TRBD2 (6 bases). The source was CD4+ T cells from PBMCs cultured with a peptide pool, collected before COVID-19 vaccination. CDR3 nucleotide sequence: TGTGCCAGCAGCGTCACGGGAGAAACCACAGATACGCAGTATTTT. It specifies CASSVTGETTDTQYF.